This T cell receptor beta chain appears in the sequencing data of a study of response to subunit inactivated influenza vaccine. Study-wide findings and caveats: That few new T cells are recruited by each seasonal influenza vaccination was the authors' suggestion.

TCRdb reanalysed the RT-PCR reads using MiXCR and keeps one entry per CDR3 protein. The table includes a few hundred thousand distinct CDR3 sequences, 14% detected once. CDR1 and CDR2 from the germline V gene are DFQATT and SNEGSKA (reference sequence). The CDR3 extends over 13 amino acids. V was pared by 6 bases and J by 2 bases, with 14 bases between. With respect to this clonotype: Its antigen is still unknown.

This receptor was identified in a man between 50 and 59 years old who received an inactivated influenza vaccine. The V gene is TRBV20-1, the J gene TRBJ2-7, with D possibly being TRBD1 or TRBD2 (5 bases each). This specimen consisted of PBMCs from blood, obtained 11 to 12 days after vaccination. Here the CDR3 DNA reads TGCAGTGCGAACAGCCGGGACGCCTACGAGCAGTACTTC. It codes for CSANSRDAYEQYF.